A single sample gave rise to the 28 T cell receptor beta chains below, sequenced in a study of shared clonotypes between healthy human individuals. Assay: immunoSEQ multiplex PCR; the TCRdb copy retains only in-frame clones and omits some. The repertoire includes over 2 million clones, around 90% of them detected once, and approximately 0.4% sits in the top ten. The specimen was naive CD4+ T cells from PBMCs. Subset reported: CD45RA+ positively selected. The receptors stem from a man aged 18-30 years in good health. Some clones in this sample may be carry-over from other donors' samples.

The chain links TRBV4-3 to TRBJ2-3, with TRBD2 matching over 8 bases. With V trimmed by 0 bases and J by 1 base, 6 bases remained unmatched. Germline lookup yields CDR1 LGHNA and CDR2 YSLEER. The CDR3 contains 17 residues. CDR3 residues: CASSQDLPTSGTDTQYF. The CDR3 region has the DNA TGCGCCAGCAGCCAAGATTTACCGACTAGCGGCACAGATACGCAGTATTTT.

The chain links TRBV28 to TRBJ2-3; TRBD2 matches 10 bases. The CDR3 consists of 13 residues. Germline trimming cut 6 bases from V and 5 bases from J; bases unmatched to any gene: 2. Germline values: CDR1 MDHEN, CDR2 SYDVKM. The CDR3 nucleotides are TGTGCCAGCAGAGCGGGAGGGGGAGATACGCAGTATTTT. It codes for CASRAGGGDTQYF.

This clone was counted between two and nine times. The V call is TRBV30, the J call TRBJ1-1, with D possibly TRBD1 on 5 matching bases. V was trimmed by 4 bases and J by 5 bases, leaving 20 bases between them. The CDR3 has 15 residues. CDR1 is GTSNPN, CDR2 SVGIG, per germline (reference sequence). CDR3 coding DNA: TGTGCCTGGACCACCCTGGGGGAGGGGTGGACTGAAGCTTTCTTT. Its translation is CAWTTLGEGWTEAFF.

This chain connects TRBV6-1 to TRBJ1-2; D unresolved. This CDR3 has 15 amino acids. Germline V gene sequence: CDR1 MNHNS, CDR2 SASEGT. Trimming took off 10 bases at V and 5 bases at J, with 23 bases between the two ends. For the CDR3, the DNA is TGTGCCACTGGGCCTTACCCGGTCCGCGGATATGGCTACACCTTC. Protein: CATGPYPVRGYGYTF.

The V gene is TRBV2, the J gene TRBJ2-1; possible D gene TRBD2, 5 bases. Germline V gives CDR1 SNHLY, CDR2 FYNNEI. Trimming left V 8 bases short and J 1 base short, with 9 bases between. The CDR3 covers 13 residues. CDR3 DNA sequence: TGTGCCAGCTTAGCGCAATCCTACAATGAGCAGTTCTTC. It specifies CASLAQSYNEQFF. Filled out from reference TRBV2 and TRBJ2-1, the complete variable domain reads EPEVTQTPSHQVTQMGQEVILRCVPISNHLYFYWYRQILGQKVEFLVSFYNNEISEKSEIFDDQFSVERPDGSNFTLKIRSTKLEDSAMYFCASLAQSYNEQFFGPGTRLTVL.

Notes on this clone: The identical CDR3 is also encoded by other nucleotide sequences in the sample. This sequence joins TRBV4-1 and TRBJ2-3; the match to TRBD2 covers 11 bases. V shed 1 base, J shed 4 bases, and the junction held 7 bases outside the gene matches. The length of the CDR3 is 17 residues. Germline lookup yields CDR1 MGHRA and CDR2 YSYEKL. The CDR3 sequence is CASSQGGLAGGPDTQYF. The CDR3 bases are TGCGCCAGCAGCCAAGGGGGCCTAGCGGGAGGTCCAGATACGCAGTATTTT.

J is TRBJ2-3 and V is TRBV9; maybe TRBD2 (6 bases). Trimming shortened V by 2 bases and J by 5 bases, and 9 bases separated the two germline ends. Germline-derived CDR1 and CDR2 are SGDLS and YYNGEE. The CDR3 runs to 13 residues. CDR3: CASSVPGVDTQYF. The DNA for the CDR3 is TGTGCCAGCAGCGTCCCGGGGGTAGATACGCAGTATTTT. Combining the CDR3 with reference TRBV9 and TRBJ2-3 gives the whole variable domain DSGVTQTPKHLITATGQRVTLRCSPRSGDLSVYWYQQSLDQGLQFLIQYYNGEERAKGNILERFSAQQFPDLHSELNLSSLELGDSALYFCASSVPGVDTQYFGPGTRLTVL.

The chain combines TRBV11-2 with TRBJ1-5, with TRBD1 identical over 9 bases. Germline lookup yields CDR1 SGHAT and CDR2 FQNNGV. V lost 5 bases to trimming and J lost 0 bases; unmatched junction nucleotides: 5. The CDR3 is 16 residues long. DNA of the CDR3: TGTGCCAGCAGCCCCGGGACAGGGTATAGCAATCAGCCCCAGCATTTT. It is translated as CASSPGTGYSNQPQHF.

CDR3: CATSRDVAGVSEQYF. The DNA for the CDR3 is TGTGCCACCAGCAGAGATGTCGCGGGAGTGAGCGAGCAGTACTTC. The gene calls are TRBV15 and TRBJ2-7; 7 nucleotides agree with TRBD2. Germline V lookup: CDR1 LNHNV, CDR2 YYDKDF (reference sequence). V shed 0 bases and J 6 bases; nucleotides not matched to a gene: 8. The CDR3 runs 15 residues. The complete variable domain, with remaining parts taken from reference TRBV15 and TRBJ2-7, reads DAMVIQNPRYQVTQFGKPVTLSCSQTLNHNVMYWYQQKSSQAPKLLFHYYDKDFNNEADTPDNFQSRRPNTSFCFLDIRSPGLGDTAMYLCATSRDVAGVSEQYFGPGTRLTVT.

CDR3 in amino acids: CASTHKSYEQYF. CDR3 DNA: TGTGCCAGCACGCACAAATCCTACGAGCAGTACTTC. V gene TRBV6-5 combines with J gene TRBJ2-7; D gene uncertain. Per germline, CDR1 MNHEY and CDR2 SVGAGI. V was shortened by 7 bases and J by 1 base, with 8 bases between the two germline ends. This CDR3 has 12 residues.

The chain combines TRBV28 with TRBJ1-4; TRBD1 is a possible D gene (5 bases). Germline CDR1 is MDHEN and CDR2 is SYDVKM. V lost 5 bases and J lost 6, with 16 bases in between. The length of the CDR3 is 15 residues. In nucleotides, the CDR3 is TGTGCCAGCAGTACTGGATCGTGGGGGTATGAAAAACTGTTTTTT. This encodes CASSTGSWGYEKLFF.

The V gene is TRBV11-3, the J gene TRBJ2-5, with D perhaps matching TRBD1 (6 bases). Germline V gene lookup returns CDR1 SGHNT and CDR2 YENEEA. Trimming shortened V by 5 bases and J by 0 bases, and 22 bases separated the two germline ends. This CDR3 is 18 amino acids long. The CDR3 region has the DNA TGTGCCAGCAGCCAGCAGTTGGGGGCAGGACCAAACCAAGAGACCCAGTACTTC. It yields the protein CASSQQLGAGPNQETQYF.

CDR3 nucleotides: TGTGCCAGCAGCCAAGGTGGGAGGGCCCGGGGAAATGAGCAGTTCTTC. Translating it yields CASSQGGRARGNEQFF. This chain links TRBV5-4 with TRBJ2-1; 7 nucleotides agree with TRBD2. The CDR3 is made up of 16 amino acids. V dropped 4 bases and J dropped 7; count of bases not matched to a gene: 14. Germline loops: CDR1 SGHNT, CDR2 YYREEE (reference sequence).

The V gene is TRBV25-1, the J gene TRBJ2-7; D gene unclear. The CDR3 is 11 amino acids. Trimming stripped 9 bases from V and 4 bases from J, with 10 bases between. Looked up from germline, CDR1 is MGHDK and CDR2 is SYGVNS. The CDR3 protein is CASGLGYEQYF. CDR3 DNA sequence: TGTGCCAGTGGCCTGGGTTACGAGCAGTACTTC.

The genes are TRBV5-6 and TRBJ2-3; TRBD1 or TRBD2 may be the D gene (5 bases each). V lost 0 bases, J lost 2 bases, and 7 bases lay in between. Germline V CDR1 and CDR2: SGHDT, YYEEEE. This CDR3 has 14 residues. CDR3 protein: CASSLVGTTDTQYF. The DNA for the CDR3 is TGTGCCAGCAGCTTGGTCGGGACCACAGATACGCAGTATTTT.

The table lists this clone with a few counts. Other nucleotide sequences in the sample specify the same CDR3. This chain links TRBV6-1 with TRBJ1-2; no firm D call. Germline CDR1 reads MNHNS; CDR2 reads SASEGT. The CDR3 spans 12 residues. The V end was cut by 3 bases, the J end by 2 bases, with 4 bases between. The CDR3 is CASSDRNYGYTF. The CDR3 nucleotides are TGTGCCAGCAGTGACAGGAACTATGGCTACACCTTC.

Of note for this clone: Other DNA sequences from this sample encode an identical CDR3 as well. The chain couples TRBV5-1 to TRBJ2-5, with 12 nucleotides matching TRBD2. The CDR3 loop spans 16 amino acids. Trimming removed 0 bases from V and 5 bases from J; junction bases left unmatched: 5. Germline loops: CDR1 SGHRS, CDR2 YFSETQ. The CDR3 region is CASSLGLAGVAETQYF. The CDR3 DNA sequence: TGCGCCAGCAGCTTGGGACTAGCGGGAGTCGCCGAGACCCAGTACTTC.

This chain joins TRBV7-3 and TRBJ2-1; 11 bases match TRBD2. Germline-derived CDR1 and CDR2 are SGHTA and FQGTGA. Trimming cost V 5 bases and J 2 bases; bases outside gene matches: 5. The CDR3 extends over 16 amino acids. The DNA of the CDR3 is TGTGCCAGCAGCGCACTAGCGGGAGTTACCTACAATGAGCAGTTCTTC. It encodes CASSALAGVTYNEQFF.

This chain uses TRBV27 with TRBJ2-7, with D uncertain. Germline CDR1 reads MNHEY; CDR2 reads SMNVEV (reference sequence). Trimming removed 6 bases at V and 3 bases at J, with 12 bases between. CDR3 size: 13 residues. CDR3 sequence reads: CASRPSYNYEQYF. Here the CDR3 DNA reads TGTGCCAGCAGACCCAGCTACAACTACGAGCAGTACTTC.

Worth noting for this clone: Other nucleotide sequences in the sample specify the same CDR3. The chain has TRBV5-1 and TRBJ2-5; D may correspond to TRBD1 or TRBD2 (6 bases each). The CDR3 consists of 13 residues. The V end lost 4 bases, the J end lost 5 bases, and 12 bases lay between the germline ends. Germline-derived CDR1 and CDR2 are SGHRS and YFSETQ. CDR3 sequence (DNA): TGCGCCAGCAGCCCCGTAGGGGGGGAGACCCAGTACTTC. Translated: CASSPVGGETQYF.

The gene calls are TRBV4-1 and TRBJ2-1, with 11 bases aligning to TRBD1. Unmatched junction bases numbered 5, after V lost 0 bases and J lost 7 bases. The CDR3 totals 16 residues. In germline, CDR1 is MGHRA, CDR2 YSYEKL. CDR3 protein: CASSQEGTGGVNEQFF. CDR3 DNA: TGCGCCAGCAGCCAAGAGGGGACAGGGGGTGTTAATGAGCAGTTCTTC.

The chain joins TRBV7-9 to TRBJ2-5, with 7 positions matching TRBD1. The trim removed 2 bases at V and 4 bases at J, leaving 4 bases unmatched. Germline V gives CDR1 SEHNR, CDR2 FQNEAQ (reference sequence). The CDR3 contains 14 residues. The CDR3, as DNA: TGTGCCAGCAGCTTACCATCAGGGGGAGAGACCCAGTACTTC. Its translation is CASSLPSGGETQYF.

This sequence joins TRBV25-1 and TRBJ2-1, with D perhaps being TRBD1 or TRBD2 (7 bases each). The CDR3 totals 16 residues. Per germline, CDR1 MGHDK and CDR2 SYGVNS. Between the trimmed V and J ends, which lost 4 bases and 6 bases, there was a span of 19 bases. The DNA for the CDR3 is TGTGCCAGCAGTGGGGTAGGGGGCGGGAGAGGCAATGAGCAGTTCTTC. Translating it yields CASSGVGGGRGNEQFF. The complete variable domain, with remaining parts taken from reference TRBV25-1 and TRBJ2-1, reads EADIYQTPRYLVIGTGKKITLECSQTMGHDKMYWYQQDPGMELHLIHYSYGVNSTEKGDLSSESTVSRIRTEHFPLTLESARPSHTSQYLCASSGVGGGRGNEQFFGPGTRLTVL.

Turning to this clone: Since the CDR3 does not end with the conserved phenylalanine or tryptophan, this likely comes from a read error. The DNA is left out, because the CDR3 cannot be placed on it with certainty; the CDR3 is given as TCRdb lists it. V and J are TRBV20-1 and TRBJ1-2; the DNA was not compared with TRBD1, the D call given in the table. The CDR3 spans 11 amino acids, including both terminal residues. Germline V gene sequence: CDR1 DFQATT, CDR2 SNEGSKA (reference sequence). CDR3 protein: CSAPMGADPVV.

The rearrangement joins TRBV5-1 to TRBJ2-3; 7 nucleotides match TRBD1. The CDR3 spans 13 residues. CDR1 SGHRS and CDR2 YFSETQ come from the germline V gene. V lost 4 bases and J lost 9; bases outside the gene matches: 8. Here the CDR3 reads CASSPGQRETQYF. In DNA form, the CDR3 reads TGCGCCAGCAGCCCGGGACAGAGGGAAACGCAGTATTTT. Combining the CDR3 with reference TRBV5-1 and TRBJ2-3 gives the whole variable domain KAGVTQTPRYLIKTRGQQVTLSCSPISGHRSVSWYQQTPGQGLQFLFEYFSETQRNKGNFPGRFSGRQFSNSRSEMNVSTLELGDSALYLCASSPGQRETQYFGPGTRLTVL.

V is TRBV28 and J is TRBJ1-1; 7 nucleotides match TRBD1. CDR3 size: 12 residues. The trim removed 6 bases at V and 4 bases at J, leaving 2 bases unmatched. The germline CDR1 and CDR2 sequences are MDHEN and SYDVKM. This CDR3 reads CASRGQPTEAFF. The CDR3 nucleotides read TGTGCCAGCAGGGGACAGCCCACTGAAGCTTTCTTT.

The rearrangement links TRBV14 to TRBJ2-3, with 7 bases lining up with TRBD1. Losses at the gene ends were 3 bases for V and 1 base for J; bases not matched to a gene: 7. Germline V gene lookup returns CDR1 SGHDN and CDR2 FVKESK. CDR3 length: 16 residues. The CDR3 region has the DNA TGTGCCAGCAGCCACCTACAGGGGATCGGCACAGATACGCAGTATTTT. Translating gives CASSHLQGIGTDTQYF.

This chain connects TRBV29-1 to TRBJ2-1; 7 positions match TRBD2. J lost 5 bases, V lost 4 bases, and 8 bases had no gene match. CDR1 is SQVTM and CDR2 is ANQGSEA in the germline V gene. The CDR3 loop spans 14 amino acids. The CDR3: CSVGGLAVHNEQFF. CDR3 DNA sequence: TGCAGCGTTGGAGGTCTAGCGGTCCACAATGAGCAGTTCTTC.